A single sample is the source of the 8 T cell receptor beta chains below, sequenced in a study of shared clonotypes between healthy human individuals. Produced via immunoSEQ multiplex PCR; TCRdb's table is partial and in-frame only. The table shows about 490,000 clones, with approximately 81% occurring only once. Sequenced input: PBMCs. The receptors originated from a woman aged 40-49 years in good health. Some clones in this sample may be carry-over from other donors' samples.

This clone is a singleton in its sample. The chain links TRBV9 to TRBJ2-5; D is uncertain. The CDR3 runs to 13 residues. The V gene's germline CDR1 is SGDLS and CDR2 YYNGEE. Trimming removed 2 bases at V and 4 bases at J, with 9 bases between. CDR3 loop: CASSVGRRETQYF. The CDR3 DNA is TGTGCCAGCAGCGTGGGTCGGAGAGAGACCCAGTACTTC.

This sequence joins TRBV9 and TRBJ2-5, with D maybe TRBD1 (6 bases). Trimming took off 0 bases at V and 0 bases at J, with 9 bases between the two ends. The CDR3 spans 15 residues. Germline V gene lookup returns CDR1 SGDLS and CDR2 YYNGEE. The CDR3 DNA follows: TGTGCCAGCAGCGTAGGAGACAGGTACCAAGAGACCCAGTACTTC. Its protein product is CASSVGDRYQETQYF.

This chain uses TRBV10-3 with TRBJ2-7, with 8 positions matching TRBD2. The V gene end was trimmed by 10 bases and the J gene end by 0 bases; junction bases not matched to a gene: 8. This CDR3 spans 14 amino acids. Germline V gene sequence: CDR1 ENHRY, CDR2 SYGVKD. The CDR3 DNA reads TGTGCCACGGGAAAAACTAGCGGCTCCTACGAGCAGTACTTC. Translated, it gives CATGKTSGSYEQYF.

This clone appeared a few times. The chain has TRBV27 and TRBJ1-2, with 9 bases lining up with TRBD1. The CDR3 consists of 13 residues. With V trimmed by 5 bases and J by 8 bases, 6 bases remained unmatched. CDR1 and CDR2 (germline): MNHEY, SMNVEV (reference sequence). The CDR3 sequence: CASSAQGAEGYTF. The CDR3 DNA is TGTGCCAGCAGTGCACAGGGGGCGGAGGGCTACACCTTC.

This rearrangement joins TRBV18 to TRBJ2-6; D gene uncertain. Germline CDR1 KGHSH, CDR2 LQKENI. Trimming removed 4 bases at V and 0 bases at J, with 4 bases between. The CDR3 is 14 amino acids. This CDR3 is CASSHGSGANVLTF. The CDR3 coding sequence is TGTGCCAGCTCACACGGCTCTGGGGCCAACGTCCTGACTTTC.

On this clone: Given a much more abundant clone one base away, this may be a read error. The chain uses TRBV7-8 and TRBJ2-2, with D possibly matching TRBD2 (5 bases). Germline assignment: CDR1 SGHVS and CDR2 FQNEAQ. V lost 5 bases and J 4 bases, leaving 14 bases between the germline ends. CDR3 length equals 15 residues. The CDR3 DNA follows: TGTGCCAGCAGCCTTACTAGTTATTCCACCGGGGAGCTGTTTTTT. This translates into CASSLTSYSTGELFF.

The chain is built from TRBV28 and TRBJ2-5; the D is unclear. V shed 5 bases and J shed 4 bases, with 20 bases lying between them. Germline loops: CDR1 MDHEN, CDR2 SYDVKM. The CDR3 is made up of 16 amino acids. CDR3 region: CASSPRGRGRRETQYF. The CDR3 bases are TGTGCCAGCAGTCCCCGCGGCCGTGGAAGGCGAGAGACCCAGTACTTC. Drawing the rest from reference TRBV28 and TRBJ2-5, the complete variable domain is DVKVTQSSRYLVKRTGEKVFLECVQDMDHENMFWYRQDPGLGLRLIYFSYDVKMKEKGDIPEGYSVSREKKERFSLILESASTNQTSMYLCASSPRGRGRRETQYFGPGTRLLVL.

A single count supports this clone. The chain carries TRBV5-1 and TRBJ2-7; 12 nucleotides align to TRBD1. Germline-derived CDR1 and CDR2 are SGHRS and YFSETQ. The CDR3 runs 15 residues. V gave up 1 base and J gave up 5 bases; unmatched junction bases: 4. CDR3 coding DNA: TGCGCCAGCAGCTTGTCCGGGACAGGGGGCAACGAGCAGTACTTC. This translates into CASSLSGTGGNEQYF.